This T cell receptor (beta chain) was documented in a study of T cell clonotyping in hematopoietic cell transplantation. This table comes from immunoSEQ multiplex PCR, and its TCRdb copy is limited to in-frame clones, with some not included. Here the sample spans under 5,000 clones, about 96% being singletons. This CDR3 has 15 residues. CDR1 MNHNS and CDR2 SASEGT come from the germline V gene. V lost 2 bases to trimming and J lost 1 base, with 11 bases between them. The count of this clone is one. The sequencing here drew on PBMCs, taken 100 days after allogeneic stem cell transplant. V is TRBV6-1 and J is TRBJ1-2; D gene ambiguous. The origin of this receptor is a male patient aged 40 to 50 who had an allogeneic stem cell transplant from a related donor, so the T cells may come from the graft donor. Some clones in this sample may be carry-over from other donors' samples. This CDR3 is CASSESPHSNYGYTF. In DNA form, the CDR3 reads TGTGCCAGCAGTGAAAGCCCGCACAGTAACTATGGCTACACCTTC.